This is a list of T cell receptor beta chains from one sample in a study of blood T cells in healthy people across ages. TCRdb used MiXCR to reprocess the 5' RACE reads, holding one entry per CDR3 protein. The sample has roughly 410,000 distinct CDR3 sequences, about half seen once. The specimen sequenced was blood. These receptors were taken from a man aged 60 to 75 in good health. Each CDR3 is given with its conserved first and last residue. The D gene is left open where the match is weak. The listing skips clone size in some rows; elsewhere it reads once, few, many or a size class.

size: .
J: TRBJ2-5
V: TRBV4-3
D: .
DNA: TGCGCCAGCAGCCAAGATCGGGTCGGAGAGACCCAGTACTTC
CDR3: CASSQDRVGETQYF

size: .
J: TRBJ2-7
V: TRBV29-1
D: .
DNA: TGCAGCGGTGTGACGGACTCGTATGAGCAGTACTTC
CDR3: CSGVTDSYEQYF

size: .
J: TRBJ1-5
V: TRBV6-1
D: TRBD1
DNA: TGTGCCAGCAGTATGACAGGGGGAGATCAGCCCCAGCATTTT
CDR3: CASSMTGGDQPQHF

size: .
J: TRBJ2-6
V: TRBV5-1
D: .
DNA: TGCGCCAGCAGCTTCATAGGATCTGGGGCCAACGTCCTGACTTTC
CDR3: CASSFIGSGANVLTF

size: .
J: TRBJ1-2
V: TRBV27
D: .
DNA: TGTGCCAGCAGGGGGAATACCATAGGCTATGGCTACACCTTC
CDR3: CASRGNTIGYGYTF

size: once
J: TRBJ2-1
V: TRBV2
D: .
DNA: TGTGCCAGCGGTGGGTGGGATACTCCCTACAATGAGCAGTTCTTC
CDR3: CASGGWDTPYNEQFF

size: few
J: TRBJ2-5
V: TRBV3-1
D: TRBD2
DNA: TGTGCCAGCAGCCGGAACCTAGCGGGAATGGGTACCCAGTACTTC
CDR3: CASSRNLAGMGTQYF

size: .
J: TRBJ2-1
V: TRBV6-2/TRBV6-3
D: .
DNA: TGTGCCAGCAGTTACTCGGTGGGGCCCTCCAATGAGCAGTTCTTC
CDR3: CASSYSVGPSNEQFF

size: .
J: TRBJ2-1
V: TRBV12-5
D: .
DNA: TGTGCTAGGGGTTCAGGGGTAGACAATGAGCAGTTCTTC
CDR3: CARGSGVDNEQFF

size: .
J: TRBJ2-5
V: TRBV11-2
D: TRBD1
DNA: TGTGCCAGCAGAAGGGACAGAAACCAAGAGACCCAGTACTTC
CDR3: CASRRDRNQETQYF

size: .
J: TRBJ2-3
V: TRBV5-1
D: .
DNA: TGCGCCAGCGGGGATCCGGGAGAAAGCACAGATACGCAGTATTTT
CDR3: CASGDPGESTDTQYF

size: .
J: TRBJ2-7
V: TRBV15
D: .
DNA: TGTGCCACCAGCAGTGACCTGTCCTACGAGCAGTACTTC
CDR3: CATSSDLSYEQYF

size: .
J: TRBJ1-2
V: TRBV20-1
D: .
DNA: TGCAGTGCTAACGAGGGGGTCGGCTATGGCTACACCTTC
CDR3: CSANEGVGYGYTF

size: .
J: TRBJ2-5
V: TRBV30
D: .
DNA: TGTGCCTGGAGTGTGGTACAAGAGACCCAGTACTTC
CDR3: CAWSVVQETQYF

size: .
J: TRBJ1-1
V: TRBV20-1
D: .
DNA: TGCAGTGCTAGATTGGCGGGGGCGCAGACTGAAGCTTTCTTT
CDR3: CSARLAGAQTEAFF

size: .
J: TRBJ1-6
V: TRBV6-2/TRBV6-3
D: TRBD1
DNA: TGTGCCAGCAGACTCACAGGGGGAGGTAATTCACCCCTCCACTTT
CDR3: CASRLTGGGNSPLHF

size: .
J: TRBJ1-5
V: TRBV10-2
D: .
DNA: TGCGCCAGCAGTGAGTCGGGGAGCAATCAGCCCCAGCATTTT
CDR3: CASSESGSNQPQHF

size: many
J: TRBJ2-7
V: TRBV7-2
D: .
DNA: TGTGCCAGCAGCCCCTACGGTGAGACGCAGTACTTC
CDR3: CASSPYGETQYF

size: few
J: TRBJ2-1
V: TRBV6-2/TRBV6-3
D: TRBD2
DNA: TGTGCCACTCAATTAGCGGGAGGCCCCCAGTTCTTC
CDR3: CATQLAGGPQFF

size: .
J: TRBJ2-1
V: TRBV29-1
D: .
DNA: TGCAGCGCTCCAGCGGTCAGCTCCTACAATGAGCAGTTCTTC
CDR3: CSAPAVSSYNEQFF

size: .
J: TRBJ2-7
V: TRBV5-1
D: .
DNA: TGCGCCAGCAGCGTGGAAGGTTCCTACGAGCAGTACTTC
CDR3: CASSVEGSYEQYF

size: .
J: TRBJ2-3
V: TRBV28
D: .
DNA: TGTGCCAGCAGTTTGGGGACGCACGGGAGCACAGATACGCAGTATTTT
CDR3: CASSLGTHGSTDTQYF

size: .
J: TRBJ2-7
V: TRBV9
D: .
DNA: TGTGCCAGCAGCGTAGACGGCAGGGTTGGCGAGCAGTACTTC
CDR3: CASSVDGRVGEQYF

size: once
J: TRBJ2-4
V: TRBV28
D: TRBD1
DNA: TGTGCCAGCAGTTTCCGGACAGGACTAGCCAAAAACATTCAGTACTTC
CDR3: CASSFRTGLAKNIQYF

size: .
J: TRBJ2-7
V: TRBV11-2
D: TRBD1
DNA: TGTGCCAGCAGCGAACGGACAGGGGGCGCGGGCCACGAGCAGTACTTC
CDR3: CASSERTGGAGHEQYF

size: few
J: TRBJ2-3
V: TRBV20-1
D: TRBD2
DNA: TGCAGTGCTAGGGTTCAGGGACTAGTAATCTCGTATTTT
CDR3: CSARVQGLVISYF

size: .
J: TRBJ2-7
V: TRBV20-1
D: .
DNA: TGCAGTGCTAAGGGAGATCTCTACGAGCAGTACTTC
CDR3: CSAKGDLYEQYF

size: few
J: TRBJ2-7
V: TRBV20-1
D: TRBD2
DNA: TGCAGTGCTGAGGCGACTAGCGAGTACGAGCAGTACTTC
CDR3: CSAEATSEYEQYF